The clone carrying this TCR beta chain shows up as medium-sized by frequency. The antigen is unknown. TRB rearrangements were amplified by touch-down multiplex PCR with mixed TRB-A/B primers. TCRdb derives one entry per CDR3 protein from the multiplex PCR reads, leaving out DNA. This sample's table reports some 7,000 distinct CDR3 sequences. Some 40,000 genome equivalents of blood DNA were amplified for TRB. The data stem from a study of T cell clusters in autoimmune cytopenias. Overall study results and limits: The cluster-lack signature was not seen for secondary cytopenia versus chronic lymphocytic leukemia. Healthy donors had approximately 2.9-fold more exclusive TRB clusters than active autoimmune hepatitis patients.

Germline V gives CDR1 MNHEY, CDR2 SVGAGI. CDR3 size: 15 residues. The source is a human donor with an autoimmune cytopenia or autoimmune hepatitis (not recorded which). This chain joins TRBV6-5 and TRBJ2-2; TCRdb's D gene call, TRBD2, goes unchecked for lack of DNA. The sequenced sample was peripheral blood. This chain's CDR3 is CASSKGLAATGELFF.